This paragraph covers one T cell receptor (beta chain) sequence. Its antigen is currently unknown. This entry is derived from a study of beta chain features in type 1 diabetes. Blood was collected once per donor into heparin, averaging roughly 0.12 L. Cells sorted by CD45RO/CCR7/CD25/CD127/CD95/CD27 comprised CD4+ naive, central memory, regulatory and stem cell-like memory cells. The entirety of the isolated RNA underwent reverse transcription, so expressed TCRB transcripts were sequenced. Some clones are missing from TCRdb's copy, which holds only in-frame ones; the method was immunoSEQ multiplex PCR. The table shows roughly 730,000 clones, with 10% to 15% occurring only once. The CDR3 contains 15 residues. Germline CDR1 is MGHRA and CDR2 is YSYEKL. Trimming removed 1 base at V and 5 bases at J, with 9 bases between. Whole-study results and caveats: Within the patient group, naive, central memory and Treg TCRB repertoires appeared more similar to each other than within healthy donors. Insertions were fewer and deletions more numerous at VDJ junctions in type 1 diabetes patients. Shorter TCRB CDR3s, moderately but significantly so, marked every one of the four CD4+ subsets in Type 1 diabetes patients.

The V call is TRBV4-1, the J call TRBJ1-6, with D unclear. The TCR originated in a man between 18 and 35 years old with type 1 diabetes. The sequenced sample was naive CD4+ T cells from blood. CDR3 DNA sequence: TGCGCCAGCAGCCAAGTCAGTCGGAATAATTCACCCCTCCACTTT. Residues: CASSQVSRNNSPLHF.